A selection of T cell receptor beta chains follows, all from one sample in a study of blood T cell repertoires in COVID-19. Measured with immunoSEQ multiplex PCR; TCRdb has only the in-frame clones, and not every one. This sample has nearly 300,000 clones; roughly 88% occur once, and the top ten carry 6.9%. The sequenced sample was peripheral blood. The receptors were sampled from a woman aged 30 to 39 who had recovered from COVID-19. Each CDR3 is given with its conserved first and last residue. Fields, in order: clone size, D gene, V gene, J gene, CDR3 DNA, CDR3 protein. D genes are given only for firm matches. A row's size may be missing; if present it is once, few, many or a size class.

size: -; D: -; V: TRBV21-1; J: TRBJ1-2; DNA: TGTGCCAGCATCCCAGCAGGGACAGGGTGGGGCTACACCTTC; CDR3: CASIPAGTGWGYTF
size: -; D: -; V: TRBV7-2; J: TRBJ1-3; DNA: TGTGCCAGCAGCTTAGCACAGGGAAACACCATATATTTT; CDR3: CASSLAQGNTIYF
size: -; D: -; V: TRBV28; J: TRBJ1-2; DNA: TGTGCCAGCGACCCACTGCAGGGGTCTAACTATGGCTACACCTTC; CDR3: CASDPLQGSNYGYTF
size: -; D: TRBD1; V: TRBV30; J: TRBJ2-7; DNA: TGTGCCTTGGATAGAGACAGGGGACCCTACGAGCAGTACTTC; CDR3: CALDRDRGPYEQYF
size: -; D: -; V: TRBV19; J: TRBJ1-5; DNA: TGTGCCAGTAGTATGCCCCGAGGAAATCAGCCCCAGCATTTT; CDR3: CASSMPRGNQPQHF
size: -; D: -; V: TRBV16; J: TRBJ1-1; DNA: TGTGCCAGCAGCCAATCGTCGCTCCGGGGGAACACTGAAGCTTTCTTT; CDR3: CASSQSSLRGNTEAFF
size: once; D: -; V: TRBV3-1/TRBV3-2; J: TRBJ2-7; DNA: TGTGCCAGCAGCCAAGGCCGTGCAGGGTATACCTACGAGCAGTACTTC; CDR3: CASSQGRAGYTYEQYF
size: -; D: TRBD1; V: TRBV6-2/TRBV6-3; J: TRBJ2-7; DNA: TGTGCCAGCAGTTACTCCGGGACAGATCCCTACGAGCAGTACTTC; CDR3: CASSYSGTDPYEQYF
size: -; D: -; V: TRBV5-4; J: TRBJ2-7; DNA: TGTGCCAGCAGCTTTAAGGGGCCGGACGAGCAGTACTTC; CDR3: CASSFKGPDEQYF
size: -; D: -; V: TRBV13; J: TRBJ1-1; DNA: TGTGCCAGCAGCCCGAGGGTATTTACTGAAGCTTTCTTT; CDR3: CASSPRVFTEAFF
size: few; D: -; V: TRBV5-1; J: TRBJ1-3; DNA: TGCGCCAGCTCCTTGGGGCTGGGGCCCTCTGGAAACACCATATATTTT; CDR3: CASSLGLGPSGNTIYF
size: -; D: -; V: TRBV28; J: TRBJ2-7; DNA: TGTGCCAGCAGTTTACGCAGGGTCGGCTACGAGCAGTACTTC; CDR3: CASSLRRVGYEQYF
size: -; D: TRBD1; V: TRBV19; J: TRBJ2-7; DNA: TGTGCCAGTAGTATGGGGACAGCCATGTACGAGCAGTACTTC; CDR3: CASSMGTAMYEQYF
size: -; D: TRBD1; V: TRBV4-3; J: TRBJ1-5; DNA: TGCGCCAGCAGCCTCGGACAGGGTCATCAGCCCCAGCATTTT; CDR3: CASSLGQGHQPQHF
size: -; D: -; V: TRBV7-2; J: TRBJ2-1; DNA: TGTGCCAGCAGCCTACAGCGGGTATACAATGAGCAGTTCTTC; CDR3: CASSLQRVYNEQFF
size: -; D: -; V: TRBV7-2; J: TRBJ2-3; DNA: TGTGCCAGCAGCCCCTCGGGGTTGGATACGCAGTATTTT; CDR3: CASSPSGLDTQYF
size: -; D: TRBD1; V: TRBV7-6; J: TRBJ1-1; DNA: TGTGCCAGCAGCCCCTCGACAGGGGTGAACACTGAAGCTTTCTTT; CDR3: CASSPSTGVNTEAFF
size: -; D: TRBD2; V: TRBV2; J: TRBJ2-1; DNA: TGTGCCAGCACCCGAGCGGGGGGCACTTACAATGAGCAGTTCTTC; CDR3: CASTRAGGTYNEQFF
size: -; D: TRBD2; V: TRBV5-1; J: TRBJ2-3; DNA: TGCGCCAGCAGATCTAGCGGGGGGTCTAGCACAGATACGCAGTATTTT; CDR3: CASRSSGGSSTDTQYF
size: once; D: -; V: TRBV5-1; J: TRBJ2-1; DNA: TGCGCCAGCAGCTCCATACCGGGCTCCTACAATGAGCAGTTCTTC; CDR3: CASSSIPGSYNEQFF
size: -; D: TRBD1; V: TRBV6-5; J: TRBJ1-3; DNA: TGTGCCAGCACCCCCGACAGGGGAAGGAGAAACACCATATATTTT; CDR3: CASTPDRGRRNTIYF
size: -; D: TRBD2; V: TRBV5-1; J: TRBJ2-2; DNA: TGCGCCAGCAGCCTGGGGAGCGGGGGGACCGGGGAGCTGTTTTTT; CDR3: CASSLGSGGTGELFF
size: -; D: TRBD2; V: TRBV7-2; J: TRBJ2-2; DNA: TGTGCCACTCAGACTAGCGGGGCGAACACCGGGGAGCTGTTTTTT; CDR3: CATQTSGANTGELFF
size: -; D: -; V: TRBV12-1; J: TRBJ2-1; DNA: TGTGCCAGCAGCGGGGCGCGAGGGGGCCGGGATGAGCAGTTCTTC; CDR3: CASSGARGGRDEQFF
size: -; D: -; V: TRBV7-6; J: TRBJ1-2; DNA: TGTGCCAGCAGCTTAGAGACAGGAAACTTGATCTATGGCTACACCTTC; CDR3: CASSLETGNLIYGYTF
size: -; D: TRBD2; V: TRBV7-9; J: TRBJ2-1; DNA: TGTGCCAGCAGCTTAGGGGTAGCGGGGGGCTACAATGAGCAGTTCTTC; CDR3: CASSLGVAGGYNEQFF
size: -; D: TRBD2; V: TRBV11-2; J: TRBJ2-1; DNA: TGTGCCAGCAGCTTCGTTAGGACTAGCGGATCCTACAATGAGCAGTTCTTC; CDR3: CASSFVRTSGSYNEQFF
size: -; D: -; V: TRBV6-5; J: TRBJ2-7; DNA: TGTGCCAGCAGGGACAGCAGGTACGAGCAGTACTTC; CDR3: CASRDSRYEQYF
size: -; D: -; V: TRBV9; J: TRBJ2-5; DNA: TGTGCCAGCAGCGTATTACTCCTCGAAGAGACCCAGTACTTC; CDR3: CASSVLLLEETQYF
size: -; D: -; V: TRBV10-3; J: TRBJ2-1; DNA: TGTGCCATCAGTGGGAGCGGGCTCGGGAATGAGCAGTTCTTC; CDR3: CAISGSGLGNEQFF
size: -; D: TRBD1; V: TRBV12-3/TRBV12-4; J: TRBJ2-5; DNA: TGTGCCAGCAGCGGGACAGGGGTAGAGACCCAGTACTTC; CDR3: CASSGTGVETQYF
size: -; D: TRBD2; V: TRBV24-1; J: TRBJ2-3; DNA: TGTGCCACCAGTGACCCCCACCTGACTAGCGGGGGGACAGATACGCAGTATTTT; CDR3: CATSDPHLTSGGTDTQYF
size: -; D: TRBD2; V: TRBV5-6; J: TRBJ2-1; DNA: TGTGCCAGCAGCTCGGGACTAAATGAGCAGTTCTTC; CDR3: CASSSGLNEQFF
size: many; D: TRBD1; V: TRBV18; J: TRBJ1-3; DNA: TGTGCCAGCTCCCCAAGAGACAGGGGGCGAACTACTGGAAACACCATATATTTT; CDR3: CASSPRDRGRTTGNTIYF
size: -; D: TRBD2; V: TRBV5-1; J: TRBJ2-7; DNA: TGCGCCAGCAGCTTGGGTGGCGGGGGAACCTACGAGCAGTACTTC; CDR3: CASSLGGGGTYEQYF
size: -; D: TRBD2; V: TRBV7-2; J: TRBJ2-3; DNA: TGTGCCAGCAGCTTAGTAGCTAGCGGGGGGGCAGATACGCAGTATTTT; CDR3: CASSLVASGGADTQYF
size: -; D: -; V: TRBV7-9; J: TRBJ1-2; DNA: TGTGCCAGCAGCTTAGACCCCGGGACAACCTATAAGGGCTACACCTTC; CDR3: CASSLDPGTTYKGYTF
size: many; D: -; V: TRBV6-2/TRBV6-3; J: TRBJ1-1; DNA: TGTGCCAGCAGTTATGTCATTCTGAACACTGAAGCTTTCTTT; CDR3: CASSYVILNTEAFF
size: -; D: -; V: TRBV19; J: TRBJ1-4; DNA: TGTGCCAGTACCCCTCGGAATGAAAAACTGTTTTTT; CDR3: CASTPRNEKLFF
size: -; D: -; V: TRBV7-7; J: TRBJ2-5; DNA: TGTGCCAGCAGCCTAATAGAGGGGGGGGCAGAGACCCAGTACTTC; CDR3: CASSLIEGGAETQYF
size: once; D: TRBD1; V: TRBV28; J: TRBJ1-1; DNA: TGTGCCAGCAGTTACCCGGGACAGGGGGCTCGAGCTTTCTTT; CDR3: CASSYPGQGARAFF